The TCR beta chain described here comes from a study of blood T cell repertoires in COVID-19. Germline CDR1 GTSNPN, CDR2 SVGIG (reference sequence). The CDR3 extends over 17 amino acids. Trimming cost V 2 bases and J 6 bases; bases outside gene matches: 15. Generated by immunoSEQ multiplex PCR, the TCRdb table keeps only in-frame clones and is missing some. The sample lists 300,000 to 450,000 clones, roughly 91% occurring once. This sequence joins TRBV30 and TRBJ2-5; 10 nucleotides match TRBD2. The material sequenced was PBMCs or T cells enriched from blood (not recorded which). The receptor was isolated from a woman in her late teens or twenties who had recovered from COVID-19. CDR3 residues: CAWSNPPFLAGEKTQYF. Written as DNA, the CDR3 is TGTGCCTGGAGTAACCCTCCCTTTCTAGCGGGGGAGAAGACCCAGTACTTC.